This T cell receptor beta chain appears in the sequencing data of a study of blood T cell repertoires in COVID-19. Looked up from germline, CDR1 is SEHNR and CDR2 is FQNEAQ (reference sequence). V lost 1 base and J lost 5, with 18 bases in between. This CDR3 comprises 17 residues. Clones were sequenced by immunoSEQ multiplex PCR, and TCRdb holds only the in-frame ones, with some missing. The repertoire has about 280,000 clones, 75% to 90% of them found once; the top ten carry less than 1%. The receptor's source is a woman aged 40 to 50 who had recovered from COVID-19. Input material: peripheral blood. The chain joins TRBV7-9 to TRBJ2-1, with D perhaps matching TRBD2 (6 bases). In nucleotides, the CDR3 is TGTGCCAGCAGCTTAGATTCTACCCGCGGGGACCACAATGAGCAGTTCTTC. Translated, it gives CASSLDSTRGDHNEQFF.